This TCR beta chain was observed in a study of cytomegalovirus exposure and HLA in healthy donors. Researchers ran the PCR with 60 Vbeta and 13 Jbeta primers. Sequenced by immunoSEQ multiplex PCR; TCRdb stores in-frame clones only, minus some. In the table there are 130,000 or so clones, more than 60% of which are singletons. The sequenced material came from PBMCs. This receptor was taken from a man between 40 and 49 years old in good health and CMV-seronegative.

This CDR3 reads CASSPYGGTDTQYF. Written as DNA, the CDR3 is TGTGCCAGCAGCCCTTACGGCGGGACAGATACGCAGTATTTT. The rearrangement uses TRBV9 and TRBJ2-3; D might be TRBD2 (5 bases). Germline loops: CDR1 SGDLS, CDR2 YYNGEE. The CDR3 has 14 amino acids. Trimming left V 4 bases short and J 3 bases short, with 12 bases between.